These 21 T cell receptor beta chains share one sample of origin, sequenced in a study of Graves' ophthalmopathy and Graves' hyperthyroidism. RNA transcripts were the source from which TCR beta CDR3 regions were amplified. Second-round multiplex PCR came after a first-round RT-PCR that employed HTBI primers. TCRdb used MiXCR to reprocess the multiplex PCR reads, holding one entry per CDR3 protein. This table has 500,000 to 600,000 distinct CDR3 sequences, less than 45% appearing once. Sequencing used peripheral blood or thyroid tissue (not recorded which). The receptors stem from an adult man with Graves' hyperthyroidism.

The J gene is TRBJ2-5, the V gene TRBV15; 13 positions agree with TRBD2. The J call is in doubt because the DNA end fits TRBJ2-1 better. This CDR3 is 16 amino acids long. Per germline, CDR1 LNHNV and CDR2 YYDKDF (reference sequence). CDR3 loop: CATSRGGTSGTDEQFF. CDR3 bases: TGTGCCACCAGCAGAGGGGGGACTAGCGGGACCGATGAGCAGTTCTTC.

This clonotype was detected only a few times. The chain is built from TRBV20-1 and TRBJ2-7; 8 nucleotides align to TRBD2. The germline V gene encodes CDR1 DFQATT and CDR2 SNEGSKA (reference sequence). V shed 0 bases, J shed 6 bases, and the junction held 13 bases outside the gene matches. This CDR3 is built from 16 residues. The CDR3 protein is CSARDALAGTRSEQYF. CDR3 DNA sequence: TGCAGTGCTAGAGATGCCCTAGCCGGGACTAGAAGCGAGCAGTACTTC.

The chain combines TRBV2 with TRBJ1-5, with D maybe TRBD1 (6 bases). The CDR3 consists of 14 residues. Germline CDR1 SNHLY, CDR2 FYNNEI. V was pared by 8 bases and J by 1 base, with 12 bases between. CDR3: CASGGTWSNQPQHF. CDR3 sequence (DNA): TGTGCCAGCGGGGGCACTTGGAGCAATCAGCCCCAGCATTTT.

This clonotype was seen many times. The chain links TRBV5-6 to TRBJ2-5; D might be TRBD1 (6 bases). The CDR3 has 12 amino acids. CDR1 is SGHDT, CDR2 YYEEEE, per germline. The V end was cut by 1 base, the J end by 9 bases, with 10 bases between. CDR3 sequence reads: CASSLTGHPQYF. The DNA of the CDR3 is TGTGCCAGCAGCTTGACAGGGCACCCCCAGTACTTC.

The rearrangement uses TRBV11-3 and TRBJ2-3; D is ambiguous. CDR3 length equals 13 residues. V was shortened by 8 bases and J by 1 base, with 10 bases between the two germline ends. Per germline, CDR1 SGHNT and CDR2 YENEEA. The CDR3: CASGRPRTDTQYF. The CDR3 DNA sequence: TGTGCCAGCGGAAGGCCTCGCACAGATACGCAGTATTTT.

This chain links TRBV9 with TRBJ2-6, with D possibly TRBD2 on 6 matching bases. CDR1 and CDR2 (germline): SGDLS, YYNGEE. The CDR3 totals 17 residues. V shed 4 bases and J shed 0 bases, with 14 bases lying between them. CDR3 bases: TGTGCCAGCAGCCCCGAGGGGAGGCTCTCTGGGGCCAACGTCCTGACTTTC. Translating it yields CASSPEGRLSGANVLTF.

A word on this clonotype: A much bigger clone sits one base away, suggesting this may be a read error. This chain joins TRBV9 and TRBJ1-1; D possibly corresponds to TRBD1 (6 bases). Germline V lookup: CDR1 SGDLS, CDR2 YYNGEE. V was trimmed by 4 bases and J by 11 bases, leaving 18 bases between them. The CDR3 is 13 amino acids. DNA of the CDR3: TGTGCCAGCAGCCCCCCAAGGGGGGTCCGGGCTTTCTTT. Protein sequence: CASSPPRGVRAFF.

This clonotype was seen a few times. This rearrangement joins TRBV20-1 to TRBJ2-3; D remains ambiguous. Germline CDR1 and CDR2: DFQATT and SNEGSKA (reference sequence). The CDR3 has 12 residues. Trimming removed 3 bases from V and 5 bases from J, with 9 bases in between. The CDR3 reads CSARKVEDTQYF. CDR3 nucleotide sequence: TGCAGTGCTAGGAAGGTCGAAGATACGCAGTATTTT.

This chain joins TRBV2 and TRBJ1-1; D possibly corresponds to TRBD1 (5 bases). The CDR3 consists of 14 residues. With 4 bases removed from V and 4 bases from J, the gap between germline ends came to 13 bases. CDR1 and CDR2 (germline): SNHLY, FYNNEI. CDR3 region: CASSVGERGTEAFF. CDR3 nucleotides: TGTGCCAGCAGTGTAGGGGAGAGGGGCACTGAAGCTTTCTTT.

This clonotype was counted once. This rearrangement joins TRBV7-9 to TRBJ2-7; D remains unclear. The CDR3 length is 14 residues. Germline CDR1 SEHNR, CDR2 FQNEAQ (reference sequence). V shed 7 bases and J shed 2 bases, with 15 bases lying between them. CDR3 sequence: CASTLPRVPYEQYV. The DNA for the CDR3 is TGTGCCAGCACCCTACCAAGGGTCCCCTACGAGCAGTACGTC.

This clonotype was counted many times. The CDR3 DNA reads as TGTGCCAGCAGCCACGCTAGGAACGAGCAGTACTTC. Encoded protein: CASSHARNEQYF. The chain has TRBV7-6 and TRBJ2-7; D gene unclear. The germline V gene has CDR1 SGHVS and CDR2 FNYEAQ. Trimming left V 5 bases short and J 5 bases short, with 10 bases between. The CDR3 covers 12 residues.

The rearrangement joins TRBV25-1 to TRBJ2-3; 8 nucleotides agree with TRBD2. CDR3 length: 15 amino acids. Germline CDR1 MGHDK, CDR2 SYGVNS. J was trimmed by 4 bases and V by 6 bases; bases with no gene match: 9. This CDR3 reads CASSESGRRADTQYF. CDR3 bases: TGTGCCAGCAGCGAAAGCGGGAGAAGGGCAGATACGCAGTATTTT.

Only a few counts were recorded for this clonotype. This chain uses TRBV29-1 with TRBJ2-7, with a weak D call TRBD2 (6 bases). The CDR3 totals 13 residues. Trimming removed 4 bases at V and 1 base at J, with 11 bases between. Germline CDR1 reads SQVTM; CDR2 reads ANQGSEA. CDR3 residues: CSVGRAGSYEQYF. CDR3 DNA sequence: TGCAGCGTTGGGAGGGCTGGGTCCTACGAGCAGTACTTC.

The chain combines TRBV7-2 with TRBJ1-2; no reliable D call. Trimming removed 11 bases from V and 7 bases from J, with 26 bases in between. Germline CDR1 SGHTA, CDR2 FQGNSA. The CDR3 runs 15 residues. The DNA for the CDR3 is TGTGCCGGCTCACCAGTGACGGGGATCGTCGGTGGCTACACCTTC. Amino acids: CAGSPVTGIVGGYTF.

The V gene is TRBV12-3 or TRBV12-4, the J gene TRBJ2-5; D may be TRBD1 (6 bases). The length of the CDR3 is 14 residues. V lost 6 bases and J lost 2, with 13 bases in between. In nucleotides, the CDR3 is TGTGCCAGCAGAGCCGGGACACAACAAGAGACCCAGTACTTC. This encodes CASRAGTQQETQYF.

The rearrangement joins TRBV5-5 to TRBJ2-5; 7 bases line up with TRBD1. J gave up 5 bases and V 7 bases, and 8 bases lay outside the gene matches. The V gene's germline CDR1 is SGHKS and CDR2 YYEKEE (reference sequence). This CDR3 is built from 13 residues. The CDR3 bases are TGTGCCAGCGTCGGACAGGCTAGGGAGACCCAGTACTTC. It yields the protein CASVGQARETQYF.

CDR3 loop: CASSDHTGTGELQPQHF. As DNA, the CDR3 is TGTGCCAGCAGTGATCATACCGGGACAGGGGAATTACAGCCCCAGCATTTT. The chain links TRBV25-1 to TRBJ1-5; 10 nucleotides line up with TRBD1. Germline V gives CDR1 MGHDK, CDR2 SYGVNS. V lost 3 bases to trimming and J lost 7 bases; unmatched junction nucleotides: 12. The CDR3 sequence is 17 residues long.

The table lists this clonotype with a few counts. This chain joins TRBV5-6 and TRBJ2-6; 8 bases agree with TRBD1. The CDR3 loop spans 16 amino acids. Germline values: CDR1 SGHDT, CDR2 YYEEEE. J was trimmed by 2 bases and V by 0 bases; bases with no gene match: 1. CDR3 DNA: TGTGCCAGCAGCTTGGCCAGGGGGCCTGGGGCCAACGTCCTGACTTTC. Translation: CASSLARGPGANVLTF.

This clonotype was picked up many times. V is TRBV20-1 and J is TRBJ2-7; 7 positions match TRBD1. Trimming took 0 bases from V and 1 from J; bases not matched to a gene: 3. Germline V gene lookup returns CDR1 DFQATT and CDR2 SNEGSKA (reference sequence). The CDR3 has 14 amino acids. This CDR3 is CSARDPGQSYEQYF. In DNA form, the CDR3 reads TGCAGTGCTAGAGACCCGGGACAGTCCTACGAGCAGTACTTC.

A word on this clonotype: One base away lies a much larger clone, so this may be a sequencing read error. The V and J genes are TRBV7-9 and TRBJ2-5, with 7 bases fitting TRBD2. The V segment lost 1 base and the J segment 4 bases; nucleotides outside the gene matches: 9. CDR1 SEHNR and CDR2 FQNEAQ come from the germline V gene (reference sequence). The CDR3 is 16 residues long. The DNA of the CDR3 is TGTGCCAGCAGCTTAGGGCGCGGGAGTGGGAGAGAGACCCAGTACTTC. Residues: CASSLGRGSGRETQYF.

Points on this clonotype: Without the conserved terminal phenylalanine or tryptophan, this CDR3 likely stems from a read error. This chain connects TRBV6-1 to TRBJ1-4; D uncertain. CDR3 length: 14 amino acids. Germline values: CDR1 MNHNS, CDR2 SASEGT. The CDR3 bases are TGTACCAGCAATCGGGCGGAGGGAGGTGAAAAACTGTTTTCT. This translates into CTSNRAEGGEKLFS.